The sequence of this TCR beta chain was determined in a study of human T cells and chemical hapten exposure. Individual cDNA molecules (in the library) carried attached unique molecular identifiers. TCRdb re-analysed the RACE reads in MiXCR, keeping a single row per CDR3 protein. The table shows approximately 50,000 distinct CDR3 sequences, with 11% occurring only once. This clonotype was seen at least ten times. V lost 2 bases, J lost 2 bases, and 11 bases lay in between. Germline lookup yields CDR1 SGHNT and CDR2 YYREEE (reference sequence). The CDR3 length is 14 residues. Time point denoted: pre-sensitization, week 0. Treatment meaning: therapeutic diphenylcyclopropenone sensitization with weekly scalp DPC. Patch tests were applied only after blood draws.

The chain couples TRBV5-4 to TRBJ2-7; possible D gene TRBD2, 5 bases. This material consisted of whole blood, taken in connection with sensitization to the hapten diphenylcyclopropenone (DPC). The origin of this receptor is a woman in her thirties or forties with alopecia areata. Some clones in this sample may be carry-over from other donors' samples. The CDR3 DNA is TGTGCCAGCAGCTTCAGCGGAGGTCCCTACGAGCAGTACTTC. Translated: CASSFSGGPYEQYF.